The clone carrying this T cell receptor (beta chain) was counted only a few times. Its specificity is unknown. Naive CD4+ T cells were purified with Tregs depleted by CD25. General study findings and limits: Greatest tumor Treg TCR overlap was with tumor naive CD4+ cells. In terms of TCR gene usage, tumor memory CD4+ T cells clustered together with blood and lymph node memory CD4+ cells, as well as with lymph node naive CD4+ cells.

Full-length variable regions came from constant-region reverse primers plus semi-nested Nested Universal Primer A PCR. TCRdb redid the calling of the 5' RACE reads with MiXCR, one entry per CDR3 protein. The table lists about 60,000 distinct CDR3 sequences, nearly 30% of them singletons. The sample consisted of tumor-infiltrating naive CD4+ T cells sorted from the breast tumor. Subset indicated: naive CD4+ T cells, CD4+CD45RA+CD25-. The TCR comes from a female donor with breast cancer.

Here the CDR3 DNA reads TGTGCCAGCACTCTTGGGTCAGCTGGAAACACCATATATTTT. Amino acid sequence: CASTLGSAGNTIYF. The chain links TRBV12-3 or TRBV12-4 to TRBJ1-3; D is undetermined. This CDR3 is built from 14 residues. V was pared by 7 bases and J by 2 bases, with 12 bases between.